The entry below describes one T cell receptor beta chain. Its antigen is unidentified. Using RNA transcripts as the source, TCR beta CDR3 regions were amplified. RT-PCR in the first round (using the HTBI primer set) targeted the TCR CDR3. TCRdb ran MiXCR on the multiplex PCR reads and lists one entry per CDR3 protein. The repertoire holds around 690,000 distinct CDR3 sequences, with approximately 15% as singletons. The record originates from a study of T cells in Graves' hyperthyroidism and ophthalmopathy. Study-wide findings and caveats: Blood held most thyroid clonotypes expanded above 0.001 frequency.

The sample taken for sequencing was blood. The TCR sequence derives from a man over 45 with Graves' hyperthyroidism.

CDR3 sequence: CATSDSREIPYEQYF. The CDR3 nucleotides read TGTGCCACCAGTGATTCCCGGGAGATCCCCTACGAGCAGTACTTC. The chain couples TRBV24-1 to TRBJ2-7, with D tentatively TRBD2 (6 bases). Germline CDR1 and CDR2: KGHDR and SFDVKD. Trimming removed 2 bases from V and 2 bases from J, with 12 bases in between. CDR3 length equals 15 residues.